This is a list of T cell receptor beta chains from one sample in a study of CXCR3-negative and CXCR3-positive naive CD8 T cells. Using the 5' RACE reads, TCRdb records one entry per CDR3 protein without DNA. This sample's table has over 35,000 distinct CDR3 sequences. Specimen: naive CXCR3- CD8+ T cells from blood. Receptor source: a human donor in good health. Some clones in this sample may be carry-over from other donors' samples. Both conserved end residues are part of each CDR3. Size is omitted from some rows. Given values are once, few, many or a class for expanded clones.

j_gene	v_gene	abundance	CDR3aa
TRBJ1-6	TRBV20-1	-	CSAKGTGGSSPLHF
TRBJ2-7	TRBV12-3/TRBV12-4	-	CASSLWEGGHYEQYF
TRBJ2-7	TRBV12-3/TRBV12-4	-	CASSRGNSYEQYF
TRBJ2-2	TRBV9	-	CASSPTLAINTGELFF
TRBJ2-7	TRBV12-3/TRBV12-4	-	CASSLNRGYEQYF
TRBJ2-3	TRBV27	-	CASSLSYLDTQYF
TRBJ2-1	TRBV11-3	-	CASSLRGNNEQFF
TRBJ2-7	TRBV27	-	CASSLGRAGSPYEQYF
TRBJ1-2	TRBV7-9	-	CASSVSGQPNYGYTF
TRBJ1-4	TRBV29-1	medium-sized	CSVTGTGDEKLFF
TRBJ2-3	TRBV14	-	CASSRAQSSTDTQYF
TRBJ1-1	TRBV4-2	-	CASSQDWRRAGVNTEAFF
TRBJ2-4	TRBV4-3	-	CASSRTLTSELAKNIQYF
TRBJ2-1	TRBV6-2/TRBV6-3	-	CASSYSAVNEQFF
TRBJ1-2	TRBV15	-	CATSREQAANYGYTF
TRBJ2-7	TRBV7-2	-	CASSLEGGLSYEQYF
TRBJ2-7	TRBV12-3/TRBV12-4	-	CASSSGGAYEQYF
TRBJ2-7	TRBV12-3/TRBV12-4	-	CASSSPGTGGEQYF
TRBJ1-2	TRBV3-1	-	CASSQDGSDDTEGYTF
TRBJ2-7	TRBV29-1	-	CSVVGQASSYEQYF
TRBJ1-1	TRBV4-1	-	CASSQAVVGPQNTEAFF
TRBJ2-5	TRBV29-1	-	CSVPTAQETQYF
TRBJ2-7	TRBV5-4	-	CASSLEGGYEQYF
TRBJ2-7	TRBV6-2/TRBV6-3	-	CASSYYRGAEKYEQYF
TRBJ2-7	TRBV28	-	CASSSLTGPYEQYF
TRBJ2-1	TRBV6-4	-	CASSTSGGASNEQFF
TRBJ1-4	TRBV28	-	CASNPNLGAREKLFF
TRBJ1-1	TRBV21-1	medium-sized	CASSRTLRVNTEAFF
TRBJ2-1	TRBV5-1	-	CASSSADDYRPIF
TRBJ1-4	TRBV20-1	-	CSAHHLEIEKLFF
TRBJ2-7	TRBV25-1	-	CASSDGDRPYEQYF
TRBJ1-6	TRBV19	-	CATRTGDSPLHF
TRBJ2-3	TRBV7-9	-	CASSSFMAGADTQYF
TRBJ2-6	TRBV12-3/TRBV12-4	-	CASSPTAKSASGANVLTF
TRBJ2-5	TRBV28	medium-sized	CASSLLSGVQETQYF
TRBJ2-5	TRBV5-1	-	CASSLVGELETQYF
TRBJ1-1	TRBV4-1	-	CASSQDARSNTEAFF
TRBJ2-1	TRBV28	-	CASQRLTPGLAVLYNEQFF
TRBJ1-1	TRBV6-4	-	CASVEGGEAFF
TRBJ2-1	TRBV7-2	-	CASSSLGRDIDEQFF
TRBJ2-1	TRBV13	-	CASSPGQGYNEQFF
TRBJ2-7	TRBV29-1	-	CSVEGGGQGPPYEQYF
TRBJ2-1	TRBV29-1	-	CSVGGLAGDEQFF
TRBJ2-7	TRBV20-1	-	CSARDMRAGGIDEQYF
TRBJ1-1	TRBV5-6	-	CASSLRDRKNEAFF
TRBJ2-3	TRBV13	-	CASSLRSPARTDTQYF
TRBJ2-1	TRBV5-6	-	CASSPTGTGFYNEQFF
TRBJ2-1	TRBV15	-	CATEPDRVNEQFF
TRBJ2-7	TRBV14	-	CASSNSTGIYEQYF
TRBJ2-1	TRBV25-1	-	CASSEYFWDRGRNEQFF
TRBJ2-7	TRBV5-1	-	CASSPGYGDYEQYF
TRBJ2-1	TRBV15	-	CATSREGAPYNEQFF
TRBJ2-1	TRBV28	-	CASSSSTGHLYNEQFF